Each of the 31 T cell receptor beta chains below was sequenced from the same sample in a study of immune evolution from preneoplasia to lung adenocarcinoma. The assay was immunoSEQ multiplex PCR, and TCRdb's table has in-frame clones only and misses some. The table has 5,200 or so clones, less than 80% seen once. The source material was FFPE minimally invasive lung adenocarcinoma tissue. These TCRs come from a person between 45 and 75 years old with lung adenocarcinoma.

This clone was seen only once. The chain links TRBV27 to TRBJ2-7; no clear D gene. V was trimmed by 0 bases and J by 3 bases, leaving 6 bases between them. CDR3 size: 13 residues. Germline V lookup: CDR1 MNHEY, CDR2 SMNVEV (reference sequence). The CDR3 DNA sequence: TGTGCCAGCAGTTTATCGTTTTACTACGAGCAGTACTTC. This translates into CASSLSFYYEQYF.

This clone was counted between two and nine times. The chain links TRBV7-8 to TRBJ1-2; TRBD1 agrees at 10 bases. The CDR3 has 15 amino acids. Germline CDR1 reads SGHVS; CDR2 reads FQNEAQ. V shed 0 bases, J shed 6 bases, and the junction held 4 bases outside the gene matches. Here the CDR3 DNA reads TGTGCCAGCAGCTTAGCGGGGACAGGGGTTCATGGCTACACCTTC. This translates into CASSLAGTGVHGYTF.

The rearrangement joins TRBV7-9 to TRBJ1-4, with TRBD1 as a possible D gene (5 bases). V was shortened by 7 bases and J by 6 bases, with 18 bases between the two germline ends. The germline gives CDR1 SEHNR, CDR2 FQNEAQ (reference sequence). The CDR3 loop spans 15 amino acids. CDR3 coding DNA: TGTGCCAGCACCCAACGGGACGGAATGGATGAAAAACTGTTTTTT. This gives the protein CASTQRDGMDEKLFF.

This sequence joins TRBV19 and TRBJ1-6, with 7 bases identical to TRBD1. V was pared by 5 bases and J by 7 bases, with 11 bases of the junction left unmatched. The CDR3 covers 16 residues. Germline V CDR1 and CDR2: LNHDA, SQIVND (reference sequence). The chain's CDR3 is CASSFPGQFRNSPLHF. CDR3 in DNA: TGTGCCAGTAGTTTCCCGGGACAGTTCCGCAATTCACCCCTCCACTTT. Drawing the rest from reference TRBV19 and TRBJ1-6, the complete variable domain is DGGITQSPKYLFRKEGQNVTLSCEQNLNHDAMYWYRQDPGQGLRLIYYSQIVNDFQKGDIAEGYSVSREKKESFPLTVTSAQKNPTAFYLCASSFPGQFRNSPLHFGNGTRLTVT.

CDR3 coding DNA: TGCGCCAGCAGCTATTCACTAGCGAACCAAGAGACCCAGTACTTC. This codes for CASSYSLANQETQYF. The V and J genes are TRBV5-1 and TRBJ2-5, with 7 bases matching TRBD2. The CDR3 runs 15 residues. CDR1 and CDR2 (germline): SGHRS, YFSETQ. Trimming removed 3 bases from V and 0 bases from J; junction bases left unmatched: 5.

The table lists this clone with a few counts. Other nucleotide sequences from this sample produce the same CDR3. The chain combines TRBV13 with TRBJ2-1; no definite D call. The CDR3 is made up of 14 amino acids. The germline gives CDR1 PRHDT, CDR2 FYEKMQ (reference sequence). V was clipped by 1 base and J by 4 bases, with 8 bases between them. The CDR3 sequence: CASSLAGSYNEQFF. The CDR3 coding sequence is TGTGCCAGCAGCTTAGCTGGTAGTTACAATGAGCAGTTCTTC. Combining the CDR3 with reference TRBV13 and TRBJ2-1 gives the whole variable domain AAGVIQSPRHLIKEKRETATLKCYPIPRHDTVYWYQQGPGQDPQFLISFYEKMQSDKGSIPDRFSAQQFSDYHSELNMSSLELGDSALYFCASSLAGSYNEQFFGPGTRLTVL.

V gene TRBV5-1 combines with J gene TRBJ2-1; D is possibly TRBD2 (6 bases). Germline V gene data show CDR1 as SGHRS and CDR2 as YFSETQ. Trimming left V 0 bases short and J 8 bases short, with 9 bases between. CDR3 length: 13 residues. CDR3 DNA sequence: TGCGCCAGCAGCTTGGCCGGGGGACATGAGCAGTTCTTC. This encodes CASSLAGGHEQFF.

The rearrangement uses TRBV29-1 and TRBJ2-7; TRBD1 agrees at 7 bases. The CDR3 length is 16 residues. Trimming cost V 6 bases and J 4 bases; bases outside gene matches: 18. Germline V gives CDR1 SQVTM, CDR2 ANQGSEA. Here the CDR3 DNA reads TGCAGCGTCGAGGGGACCTTGGGACAGACTACTTACGAGCAGTACTTC. Translating it yields CSVEGTLGQTTYEQYF.

This clone was seen only a few times. V usage is TRBV23-1 and J usage is TRBJ2-7; D may match TRBD1 or TRBD2 (5 bases each). TRBV23-1 is sorted into the ORF group, with uncertain function. Trimming cost V 11 bases and J 4 bases, with 18 bases left between them. The CDR3 totals 13 residues. This CDR3 reads CARAGTVTYEQYF. The CDR3 coding sequence is TGCGCCCGCGCCGGGACGGTGACTTACGAGCAGTACTTC.

V is TRBV6-6 and J is TRBJ1-1, with a possible D match to TRBD1 (5 bases). The germline V gene has CDR1 MNHNY and CDR2 SVGAGI (reference sequence). The CDR3 totals 14 residues. Trimming took 5 bases from V and 10 from J, leaving 20 bases between them. The CDR3, as DNA: TGTGCCAGCAGTCCACGGGGGGATGGGGTAGGAGCTTTCTTT. As protein: CASSPRGDGVGAFF.

The chain has TRBV21-1 and TRBJ1-2; TRBD1 was called by the table and not checked on the DNA. TRBV21-1 is given as a pseudogene. The CDR3 sequence is 20 residues long. The CDR3 DNA reads TGTGCCAGCAGCAAAGGCCCAGAAAACCATTGGACAGGGTGGGCGCTTGGCTACACCTTC. Translation gives CASSKGPENHWTGWALGYTF.

DNA for the CDR3: TGTGCCAGCAGCTTACGAGCTATGAACACTGAAGCTTTCTTT. It translates to CASSLRAMNTEAFF. The chain employs TRBV7-2 and TRBJ1-1; D is unclear. Between the trimmed V and J ends, which lost 2 bases and 0 bases, there was a span of 7 bases. In germline, CDR1 is SGHTA, CDR2 FQGNSA. The CDR3 runs to 14 residues.

Details on this clone: Other DNA variants within this sample encode the same CDR3. CDR3 loop: CASSLSEGGGSYGYTF. The DNA of the CDR3 is TGTGCCAGCAGTTTATCAGAAGGGGGGGGGTCCTATGGCTACACCTTC. The chain recombines TRBV28 with TRBJ1-2; D may be TRBD1 (6 bases). Trimming took 1 base from V and 4 from J, leaving 16 bases between them. The CDR3 covers 16 residues. Germline V lookup: CDR1 MDHEN, CDR2 SYDVKM.

The chain has TRBV2 and TRBJ1-5; 7 bases agree with TRBD1. The CDR3 is 15 amino acids. Germline trimming cut 1 base from V and 6 bases from J; bases unmatched to any gene: 6. Germline V lookup: CDR1 SNHLY, CDR2 FYNNEI. The chain's CDR3 is CASSEGAGGGQPQHF. The CDR3 bases are TGTGCCAGCAGTGAAGGAGCAGGGGGTGGTCAGCCCCAGCATTTT.

The chain has TRBV10-2 and TRBJ2-5; TRBD1 might be the D (5 bases). The CDR3 contains 15 residues. CDR1 and CDR2 from the germline V gene are WSHSY and SAAADI. V lost 0 bases to trimming and J lost 5 bases, with 13 bases between them. CDR3 protein: CASSESDTNGETQYF. DNA of the CDR3: TGCGCCAGCAGTGAGTCGGACACCAACGGGGAGACCCAGTACTTC.

This clone occurred once. The V and J genes are TRBV19 and TRBJ2-1; D gene ambiguous. This CDR3 has 12 amino acids. Germline V gives CDR1 LNHDA, CDR2 SQIVND (reference sequence). Trimming cost V 6 bases and J 7 bases, with 10 bases left between them. CDR3 sequence reads: CASRSTWNEQFF. The CDR3 DNA reads as TGTGCCAGTAGGTCGACGTGGAATGAGCAGTTCTTC.

This clone was detected only once. V usage is TRBV18 and J usage is TRBJ2-7; D may be TRBD1 or TRBD2 (5 bases each). Germline-derived CDR1 and CDR2 are KGHSH and LQKENI. The CDR3 runs 15 residues. Trimming left V 6 bases short and J 1 base short, with 16 bases between. The CDR3 sequence is CASSPRGGLSYEQYF. CDR3 nucleotide sequence: TGTGCCAGCTCCCCGAGGGGTGGCCTTTCCTACGAGCAGTACTTC. The variable domain in full, completed from reference TRBV18 and TRBJ2-7, reads NAGVMQNPRHLVRRRGQEARLRCSPMKGHSHVYWYRQLPEEGLKFMVYLQKENIIDESGMPKERFSAEFPKEGPSILRIQQVVRGDSAAYFCASSPRGGLSYEQYFGPGTRLTVT.

The chain is built from TRBV28 and TRBJ1-1; D gene ambiguous. From germline, CDR1 is MDHEN and CDR2 SYDVKM. The length of the CDR3 is 13 residues. Trimming removed 6 bases from V and 10 bases from J, with 18 bases in between. CDR3 loop: CASRRNDLPGAFF. CDR3 nucleotides: TGTGCCAGCAGGAGAAACGACCTCCCTGGAGCTTTCTTT.

The chain has TRBV6-5 and TRBJ2-4, with 8 bases matching TRBD2. V lost 2 bases and J lost 6; bases outside the gene matches: 6. The CDR3 is 15 residues long. Germline V CDR1 and CDR2: MNHEY, SVGAGI. CDR3 DNA sequence: TGTGCCAGCAGTTACAAACCGGGACTAGGAAACATTCAGTACTTC. As protein: CASSYKPGLGNIQYF.

The V gene is TRBV28, the J gene TRBJ1-2, with 7 positions matching TRBD1. The junction had 6 bases not matched to a gene; V was cut back by 11 bases and J by 3 bases. The germline CDR1 and CDR2 sequences are MDHEN and SYDVKM. The CDR3 sequence is 12 residues long. The CDR3 coding sequence is TGTGCCGCCCGAGGGACAGACTATGGCTACACCTTC. It yields the protein CAARGTDYGYTF.

V and J are TRBV19 and TRBJ2-3, with D perhaps TRBD2 (7 bases). Germline-derived CDR1 and CDR2 are LNHDA and SQIVND (reference sequence). This CDR3 is 15 amino acids long. Trimming left V 5 bases short and J 4 bases short, with 16 bases between. The CDR3 region has the DNA TGTGCCAGTAGTGTATCCCCGGGGGGCCCAGATACGCAGTATTTT. This sequence encodes CASSVSPGGPDTQYF.

The J gene is TRBJ2-7, the V gene TRBV5-4, with unresolved D. Trimming shortened V by 3 bases and J by 3 bases, and 16 bases separated the two germline ends. The CDR3 has 15 residues. Germline V CDR1 and CDR2: SGHNT, YYREEE (reference sequence). CDR3 DNA: TGTGCCAGCAGCTACGGACCTGACACATTCTACGAGCAGTACTTC. Its translation: CASSYGPDTFYEQYF. Variable domain in full (rest from reference TRBV5-4 and TRBJ2-7): ETGVTQSPTHLIKTRGQQVTLRCSSQSGHNTVSWYQQALGQGPQFIFQYYREEENGRGNFPPRFSGLQFPNYSSELNVNALELDDSALYLCASSYGPDTFYEQYFGPGTRLTVT.

The chain couples TRBV6-6 to TRBJ1-3, with D unclear. Trimming stripped 5 bases from V and 0 bases from J, with 8 bases between. The CDR3 contains 14 residues. Germline values: CDR1 MNHNY, CDR2 SVGAGI (reference sequence). The DNA of the CDR3 is TGTGCCAGCAGTGATCAGAGCTCTGGAAACACCATATATTTT. Translated: CASSDQSSGNTIYF.

The chain links TRBV28 to TRBJ1-1, with D unclear. The germline CDR1 and CDR2 sequences are MDHEN and SYDVKM. The V end lost 6 bases, the J end lost 0 bases, and 17 bases lay between the germline ends. The CDR3 has 16 amino acids. The CDR3 DNA reads as TGTGCCAGCAGAATACCCGCGGGCGGAATGAACACTGAAGCTTTCTTT. Protein sequence: CASRIPAGGMNTEAFF.

This chain joins TRBV9 and TRBJ2-7, with 11 bases lining up with TRBD2. After removal of 0 bases from V and 6 bases from J, the junction contained 5 bases not matched to a gene. The V gene's germline CDR1 is SGDLS and CDR2 YYNGEE. CDR3 length: 15 residues. CDR3 loop: CASSVATSGSGEQYF. CDR3 in DNA: TGTGCCAGCAGCGTAGCAACTAGCGGGAGTGGCGAGCAGTACTTC.

The rearrangement joins TRBV5-6 to TRBJ2-3, with 10 nucleotides matching TRBD1. Germline values: CDR1 SGHDT, CDR2 YYEEEE. J was trimmed by 6 bases and V by 5 bases; bases with no gene match: 9. There are 15 residues in the CDR3. As DNA, the CDR3 is TGTGCCAGCAGTGGGGACAGGGGCAACCAGGATACGCAGTATTTT. The encoded protein is CASSGDRGNQDTQYF.

V gene TRBV28 combines with J gene TRBJ2-3; TRBD2 aligns across 7 bases. J lost 3 bases, V lost 1 base, and 7 bases had no gene match. CDR1 MDHEN and CDR2 SYDVKM come from the germline V gene. CDR3 length: 16 amino acids. DNA of the CDR3: TGTGCCAGCAGTTTATTGCGGGAGTTTGGTACAGATACGCAGTATTTT. Translating gives CASSLLREFGTDTQYF.

This clone has a handful of counts. The genes are TRBV13 and TRBJ1-2, with D uncertain. Trimming stripped 8 bases from V and 6 bases from J, with 22 bases between. Germline values: CDR1 PRHDT, CDR2 FYEKMQ (reference sequence). CDR3 length: 15 amino acids. Written as DNA, the CDR3 is TGTGCCAGCGGTCAAACACCGGGCCCCGAAGATGGCTACACCTTC. Encoded protein: CASGQTPGPEDGYTF.

J is TRBJ2-7 and V is TRBV11-1; 8 bases fit TRBD1. V lost 3 bases and J lost 3; bases outside the gene matches: 13. Per the germline V gene, CDR1 is SGHAT and CDR2 is FQDESV (reference sequence). CDR3 size: 17 residues. The CDR3 is CASSFIPLRGQGYEQYF. CDR3 nucleotides: TGTGCCAGCAGCTTTATTCCACTCAGGGGGCAGGGCTACGAGCAGTACTTC.

CDR3 DNA sequence: TGCGCCAGCAGCGTTGGGGACGGATACTATGGCTACACCTTC. Amino acids: CASSVGDGYYGYTF. The V and J genes are TRBV5-1 and TRBJ1-2; the D gene is possibly TRBD1 (5 bases). V was trimmed by 4 bases and J by 3 bases, leaving 13 bases between them. The CDR3 is 14 amino acids. Per the germline V gene, CDR1 is SGHRS and CDR2 is YFSETQ.

The CDR3 bases are TGCAGCGTTGAAGATCTTAGAGATGAGCAGTTCTTC. Translating it yields CSVEDLRDEQFF. The V call is TRBV29-1, the J call TRBJ2-1; no clear D. The germline V gene has CDR1 SQVTM and CDR2 ANQGSEA. V lost 0 bases and J 8 bases, leaving 8 bases between the germline ends. The CDR3 spans 12 residues.